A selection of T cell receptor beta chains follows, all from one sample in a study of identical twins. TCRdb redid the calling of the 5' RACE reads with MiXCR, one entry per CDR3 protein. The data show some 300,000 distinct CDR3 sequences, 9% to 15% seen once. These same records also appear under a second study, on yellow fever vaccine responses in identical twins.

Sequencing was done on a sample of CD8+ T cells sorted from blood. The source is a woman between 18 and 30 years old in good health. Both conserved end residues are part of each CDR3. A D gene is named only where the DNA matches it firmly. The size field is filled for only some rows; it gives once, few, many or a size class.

DNA: TGTGCCAGCAGCTTCTCAGAGACCCAGTACTTC; CDR3: CASSFSETQYF; size: few; J: TRBJ2-5; D: .; V: TRBV5-5
DNA: TGTGCCAGCAGCTACATGAACACTGAAGCTTTCTTT; CDR3: CASSYMNTEAFF; size: many; J: TRBJ1-1; D: .; V: TRBV13
DNA: TGTGCCAGCAGCTCCGGACAGGGCTACAATGAGCAGTTCTTC; CDR3: CASSSGQGYNEQFF; size: many; J: TRBJ2-1; D: TRBD1; V: TRBV11-2
DNA: TGTGCCAGCACTTATACAGGGAGTGCCTCCTACGAGCAGTACTTC; CDR3: CASTYTGSASYEQYF; size: .; J: TRBJ2-7; D: .; V: TRBV6-5
DNA: TGTGCCAGCAGCCAGTACCAAGAGACCCAGTACTTC; CDR3: CASSQYQETQYF; size: many; J: TRBJ2-5; D: .; V: TRBV14
DNA: TGCAGTGCTGACGAACAGGGATCGGATTACACAGATACGCAGTATTTT; CDR3: CSADEQGSDYTDTQYF; size: many; J: TRBJ2-3; D: .; V: TRBV20-1
DNA: TGTGCCAGCAGTTTAGGTGGGGGGCCTGGTTCACCCCTCCACTTT; CDR3: CASSLGGGPGSPLHF; size: few; J: TRBJ1-6; D: .; V: TRBV12-3/TRBV12-4
DNA: TGTGCCAGCAGCTTAGTCGTCGGGTTATCCCCCTACGAGCAGTACTTC; CDR3: CASSLVVGLSPYEQYF; size: few; J: TRBJ2-7; D: .; V: TRBV7-8
DNA: TGTGCCAGCAGCGCCGTGAGGAGGGAGGGGTTCTACGAGCAGTACTTC; CDR3: CASSAVRREGFYEQYF; size: few; J: TRBJ2-7; D: TRBD2; V: TRBV7-8
DNA: TGTGCCAGCAGCCAAGGCCCTTACTCTAGCGGGTGGAAAACAAGCACAGATACGCAGTATTTT; CDR3: CASSQGPYSSGWKTSTDTQYF; size: many; J: TRBJ2-3; D: TRBD2; V: TRBV3-1
DNA: TGTGCCAGCAGTCCCACCGAGGGACAGATCTCCTACGAGCAGTACTTC; CDR3: CASSPTEGQISYEQYF; size: .; J: TRBJ2-7; D: TRBD1; V: TRBV12-3/TRBV12-4
DNA: TGTGCCAGTAGTATGCTAGACCCCACAGATACGCAGTATTTT; CDR3: CASSMLDPTDTQYF; size: few; J: TRBJ2-3; D: .; V: TRBV19
DNA: TGTGCCAGCCGGCGGGGAAATGAGCAGTTCTTC; CDR3: CASRRGNEQFF; size: many; J: TRBJ2-1; D: .; V: TRBV28
DNA: TGTGCCAGTACCAACCCTCCCTGGGGCAATCAGCCCCAGCATTTT; CDR3: CASTNPPWGNQPQHF; size: .; J: TRBJ1-5; D: .; V: TRBV19
DNA: TGTGCCAGCAGCTCGCAGGGGGCAGCAAACACAGATACGCAGTATTTT; CDR3: CASSSQGAANTDTQYF; size: few; J: TRBJ2-3; D: TRBD1; V: TRBV7-9
DNA: TGCGCCAGCAGTGTAAGTGGGTACACTGAAGCTTTCTTT; CDR3: CASSVSGYTEAFF; size: few; J: TRBJ1-1; D: .; V: TRBV10-2
DNA: TGTGCCAGCAGCTTAGAGGGTTACAGGGGGCCCTACAATGAGCAGTTCTTC; CDR3: CASSLEGYRGPYNEQFF; size: .; J: TRBJ2-1; D: TRBD1; V: TRBV7-8
DNA: TGTGCCACCAGTGGCCTATCGGGCGGGGAGCTGTTTTTT; CDR3: CATSGLSGGELFF; size: few; J: TRBJ2-2; D: .; V: TRBV24-1
DNA: TGTGCCAGCAGCCGGACAGGGGATGAGCAGTTCTTC; CDR3: CASSRTGDEQFF; size: .; J: TRBJ2-1; D: TRBD1; V: TRBV7-9
DNA: TGTGCCACCAGCGCACACAGGACCGGAGTCTACGAGCAGTACTTC; CDR3: CATSAHRTGVYEQYF; size: .; J: TRBJ2-7; D: .; V: TRBV15
DNA: TGCGCCAGCAGCCGAGGGGCGGACACCGGGGAGCTGTTTTTT; CDR3: CASSRGADTGELFF; size: few; J: TRBJ2-2; D: .; V: TRBV4-1
DNA: TGTGCCAGCAGCCAAGGGACCCACGCCTCCTACGAGCAGTACTTC; CDR3: CASSQGTHASYEQYF; size: .; J: TRBJ2-7; D: .; V: TRBV3-1
DNA: TGTGCCAGCAGTTTATCTGGACCCCTGGGGGGTCAGCCCCAGCATTTT; CDR3: CASSLSGPLGGQPQHF; size: few; J: TRBJ1-5; D: .; V: TRBV27
DNA: TGCGCCAGCAGCCAACTAGCGGATAGCTCCTACAATGAGCAGTTCTTC; CDR3: CASSQLADSSYNEQFF; size: .; J: TRBJ2-1; D: TRBD2; V: TRBV4-1
DNA: TGTGCCAGCAGCAGGACTAGCGGGGAAGGAACAGATACGCAGTATTTT; CDR3: CASSRTSGEGTDTQYF; size: .; J: TRBJ2-3; D: TRBD2; V: TRBV9
DNA: TGTGCCAGCAGCTTAGGGGGCTGGGGAGCTTTCTTT; CDR3: CASSLGGWGAFF; size: few; J: TRBJ1-1; D: .; V: TRBV7-8
DNA: TGTGCCAGCAGCGTAGAGGGGGTTCGCGGGACCCAGTACTTC; CDR3: CASSVEGVRGTQYF; size: few; J: TRBJ2-5; D: .; V: TRBV9
DNA: TGTGCCAGCAGCTCCCGGGACAGGGAAGATACGCAGTATTTT; CDR3: CASSSRDREDTQYF; size: .; J: TRBJ2-3; D: TRBD1; V: TRBV13
DNA: TGTGCCAGCAGGCTCAGGGGAGGCTACAATGAGCAGTTCTTC; CDR3: CASRLRGGYNEQFF; size: .; J: TRBJ2-1; D: .; V: TRBV28
DNA: TGTGCCAGCAGAACGACAGGGCCCCTTTTGGGCGAGCAGTACTTC; CDR3: CASRTTGPLLGEQYF; size: .; J: TRBJ2-7; D: TRBD1; V: TRBV7-9
DNA: TGTGCCAGCAGTCCACAGGGGTGGGGCACTGAAGCTTTCTTT; CDR3: CASSPQGWGTEAFF; size: .; J: TRBJ1-1; D: TRBD1; V: TRBV6-1
DNA: TGTGCCAGCAGTTTGGGGCCAGGGGGCCCGAATCAGCCCCAGCATTTT; CDR3: CASSLGPGGPNQPQHF; size: .; J: TRBJ1-5; D: TRBD1; V: TRBV28
DNA: TGTGCCAGCAGCTTGGACTTCATCGAGACCCAGTACTTC; CDR3: CASSLDFIETQYF; size: .; J: TRBJ2-5; D: .; V: TRBV5-6
DNA: TGTGCTAGTGGTTTGGTATCGCGGACCCAAGAGACCCAGTACTTC; CDR3: CASGLVSRTQETQYF; size: .; J: TRBJ2-5; D: .; V: TRBV12-5
DNA: TGCAGCGTTGAAGGGGGAACTACGAACACTGAAGCTTTCTTT; CDR3: CSVEGGTTNTEAFF; size: .; J: TRBJ1-1; D: .; V: TRBV29-1
DNA: TGTGCCAGCAGCTTAGAGACCCGATACAATGAGCAGTTCTTC; CDR3: CASSLETRYNEQFF; size: .; J: TRBJ2-1; D: .; V: TRBV7-8
DNA: TGTGCCAGCAGTCCCCCTCTAGTCCCCCACAATGAGCAGTTCTTC; CDR3: CASSPPLVPHNEQFF; size: many; J: TRBJ2-1; D: .; V: TRBV12-3/TRBV12-4
DNA: TGTGCCAGCAGCCAGGGGACAGGGAGTTTTTCCACTGAAGCTTTCTTT; CDR3: CASSQGTGSFSTEAFF; size: .; J: TRBJ1-1; D: TRBD1; V: TRBV14
DNA: TGTGCCTGCCAGGGGACAGGGCGTTTGAATGAGCAGTTCTTC; CDR3: CACQGTGRLNEQFF; size: .; J: TRBJ2-1; D: TRBD1; V: TRBV12-3/TRBV12-4
DNA: TGTGCCAGCAGCTTACGCGGGGCCCACCAAGAGACCCAGTACTTC; CDR3: CASSLRGAHQETQYF; size: many; J: TRBJ2-5; D: .; V: TRBV7-8
DNA: TGTGCCAGCAGCCCCGGGGCCCCGGCTCCGTTACACGAGCAGTACTTC; CDR3: CASSPGAPAPLHEQYF; size: few; J: TRBJ2-7; D: .; V: TRBV5-5
DNA: TGTGCCAGCAGCTACGGGGGGCTGGGGTACGAGCAGTACTTC; CDR3: CASSYGGLGYEQYF; size: .; J: TRBJ2-7; D: .; V: TRBV7-9
DNA: TGTGCCACCCTCGTAAGCCTAGCCCTTATTAGCACAGATACGCAGTATTTT; CDR3: CATLVSLALISTDTQYF; size: few; J: TRBJ2-3; D: .; V: TRBV28
DNA: TGCGCCAGCAGCACCGGGATTATTAACACCGGGGAGCTGTTTTTT; CDR3: CASSTGIINTGELFF; size: many; J: TRBJ2-2; D: .; V: TRBV5-1
DNA: TGTGCCATCAGTGAGTCGCTCCGGACTAGCGGGAATGGAGATACGCAGTATTTT; CDR3: CAISESLRTSGNGDTQYF; size: .; J: TRBJ2-3; D: TRBD2; V: TRBV10-3
DNA: TGTGCCAGCAGTGGTAACACCGGGGAGCTGTTTTTT; CDR3: CASSGNTGELFF; size: many; J: TRBJ2-2; D: .; V: TRBV6-8
DNA: TGCGCCAGCAGCCAAGCAATTCCGGGACAGGGGAACTACGAGCAGTACTTC; CDR3: CASSQAIPGQGNYEQYF; size: .; J: TRBJ2-7; D: TRBD1; V: TRBV4-1
DNA: TGCGCCAGCAGCTGGGGGAGCGGAGGGGGCTACGAGCAGTACTTC; CDR3: CASSWGSGGGYEQYF; size: .; J: TRBJ2-7; D: .; V: TRBV5-1
DNA: TGTGCCAGCAGCGCTCCGCCGGGGCCAAGAGGGGAGACCCAGTACTTC; CDR3: CASSAPPGPRGETQYF; size: .; J: TRBJ2-5; D: .; V: TRBV7-8
DNA: TGTGCCAGCAGCCAAGAAGGAGCGGGAGTGCCATCAGATACGCAGTATTTT; CDR3: CASSQEGAGVPSDTQYF; size: .; J: TRBJ2-3; D: TRBD2; V: TRBV3-1
DNA: TGTGCCAGCAGTTTTGGGGACAGGGCTCGAGATACGCAGTATTTT; CDR3: CASSFGDRARDTQYF; size: .; J: TRBJ2-3; D: TRBD1; V: TRBV27
DNA: TGTGCCAGCAGTTTATGGGCGGGGTCGGGCACCGGGGAGCTGTTTTTT; CDR3: CASSLWAGSGTGELFF; size: .; J: TRBJ2-2; D: .; V: TRBV28
DNA: TGCAGCGTTGAAGCAGGGACCCCTAACTATGGCTACACCTTC; CDR3: CSVEAGTPNYGYTF; size: many; J: TRBJ1-2; D: .; V: TRBV29-1
DNA: TGTGCCAGCAGTACCCGCGGGAGGGCCTTCCCCAATGAGCAGTTCTTC; CDR3: CASSTRGRAFPNEQFF; size: few; J: TRBJ2-1; D: TRBD2; V: TRBV28
DNA: TGTGCCAGCATTGGCGGGAGGGTCGCAGATACGCAGTATTTT; CDR3: CASIGGRVADTQYF; size: .; J: TRBJ2-3; D: TRBD2; V: TRBV2
DNA: TGTGCCAGCAGTTTGGGAGCTCCCACCGGGGAGCTGTTTTTT; CDR3: CASSLGAPTGELFF; size: many; J: TRBJ2-2; D: .; V: TRBV12-3/TRBV12-4